These 27 T cell receptor beta chains came from one sample sequenced in a study of blood T cell repertoires in COVID-19. Repertoires were generated with immunoSEQ multiplex PCR, while TCRdb's copy carries only in-frame clones and drops some. The table records 200,000 to 250,000 clones, about 87% of them present only once. Sequenced: peripheral blood. Receptors were obtained from a man in his fifties or sixties with acute or convalescent COVID-19.

The rearrangement joins TRBV19 to TRBJ1-2; D uncertain. Trimming removed 4 bases at V and 4 bases at J, with 16 bases between. This CDR3 region has 15 residues. Germline V gene data show CDR1 as LNHDA and CDR2 as SQIVND (reference sequence). The CDR3 loop is CASSTSSSASYGYTF. The DNA for the CDR3 is TGTGCCAGTAGTACCTCGAGCAGCGCCAGCTATGGCTACACCTTC.

The CDR3 loop is CASSFSSGGRSYNEQFF. CDR3 in DNA: TGTGCCAGCAGCTTCTCTAGCGGGGGCCGCTCCTACAATGAGCAGTTCTTC. The chain combines TRBV7-6 with TRBJ2-1, with TRBD2 matching 10 bases. Germline CDR1 SGHVS, CDR2 FNYEAQ. V lost 3 bases and J lost 0; bases outside the gene matches: 5. CDR3 length: 17 amino acids. Full variable domain (outside the CDR3, taken from reference TRBV7-6 and TRBJ2-1): GAGVSQSPRYKVTKRGQDVALRCDPISGHVSLYWYRQALGQGPEFLTYFNYEAQQDKSGLPNDRFSAERPEGSISTLTIQRTEQRDSAMYRCASSFSSGGRSYNEQFFGPGTRLTVL.

The gene calls are TRBV9 and TRBJ1-1, with D possibly matching TRBD1 (6 bases). Trimming took off 4 bases at V and 5 bases at J, with 15 bases between the two ends. This CDR3 contains 14 residues. Germline CDR1 and CDR2: SGDLS and YYNGEE. Here the CDR3 DNA reads TGTGCCAGCAGCCCCGGGGGGGGGCGGACTGAAGCTTTCTTT. Translation gives CASSPGGGRTEAFF.

The V call is TRBV10-1, the J call TRBJ2-1; 7 bases line up with TRBD2. The V segment lost 0 bases and the J segment 5 bases; nucleotides outside the gene matches: 7. The CDR3 contains 16 residues. Germline V CDR1 and CDR2: WNHNN, SYGVQD (reference sequence). CDR3 region: CASSESEASGNNEQFF. DNA of the CDR3: TGCGCCAGCAGTGAGTCGGAGGCTAGCGGAAACAATGAGCAGTTCTTC.

The chain joins TRBV11-1 to TRBJ2-5, with D maybe TRBD2 (5 bases). The ends were cut back, 4 bases at V and 2 bases at J, with 14 bases in the middle. The CDR3 contains 15 residues. Germline loops: CDR1 SGHAT, CDR2 FQDESV (reference sequence). CDR3 amino acids: CASSSRGRLQETQYF. CDR3 sequence (DNA): TGTGCCAGCAGCTCCCGGGGAAGACTACAAGAGACCCAGTACTTC.

The V and J genes are TRBV9 and TRBJ2-2; 12 bases match TRBD2. CDR3 length: 17 amino acids. From germline, CDR1 is SGDLS and CDR2 YYNGEE. V was pared by 4 bases and J by 7 bases, with 11 bases of the junction left unmatched. The DNA of the CDR3 is TGTGCCAGCAGCCAGACAGCGGGACTAGCGGGTAACGGGGAGCTGTTTTTT. Encoded protein: CASSQTAGLAGNGELFF.

This rearrangement joins TRBV14 to TRBJ1-4; 7 positions match TRBD1. Germline CDR1 and CDR2: SGHDN and FVKESK. J lost 5 bases, V lost 4 bases, and 7 bases had no gene match. The CDR3 contains 15 residues. CDR3 sequence: CASSPRDSGNEKLFF. As DNA, the CDR3 is TGTGCCAGCAGCCCCCGGGACAGCGGGAATGAAAAACTGTTTTTT. The full variable domain, in which reference TRBV14 and TRBJ1-4 provide the parts outside the CDR3, is EAGVTQFPSHSVIEKGQTVTLRCDPISGHDNLYWYRRVMGKEIKFLLHFVKESKQDESGMPNNRFLAERTGGTYSTLKVQPAELEDSGVYFCASSPRDSGNEKLFFGSGTQLSVL.

This clone was counted once. The CDR3 reads CASSLRSPPGQGPSYNEQFF. The CDR3 nucleotides are TGTGCCAGCAGCTTACGGTCACCTCCGGGACAGGGGCCTTCCTACAATGAGCAGTTCTTC. The chain carries TRBV7-3 and TRBJ2-1; 10 positions match TRBD1. Germline-derived CDR1 and CDR2 are SGHTA and FQGTGA. This CDR3 spans 20 amino acids. With V trimmed by 2 bases and J by 1 base, 14 bases remained unmatched.

The genes are TRBV3-1 (or the pseudogene TRBV3-2) and TRBJ1-2, with TRBD1 matching 8 bases. Trimming cost V 4 bases and J 8 bases; bases outside gene matches: 18. There are 17 residues in the CDR3. CDR1 and CDR2 from the germline V gene are LGHDT and YNNKEL (reference sequence). The CDR3 region has the DNA TGTGCCAGCAGCCCTCTGAGAAGGAACAGGGGGGGACAGGGCTACACCTTC. Translation: CASSPLRRNRGGQGYTF.

V and J are TRBV10-3 and TRBJ2-7, with 11 positions matching TRBD1. CDR3 length: 16 amino acids. V lost 8 bases to trimming and J lost 7 bases; unmatched junction nucleotides: 16. Germline lookup yields CDR1 ENHRY and CDR2 SYGVKD. The DNA for the CDR3 is TGTGCCATCGCCAGGGACTTGGGACAGGGGGAGAAAGAGCAGTACTTC. This translates into CAIARDLGQGEKEQYF.

The chain couples TRBV6-1 to TRBJ2-7; 8 positions agree with TRBD1. The germline V gene encodes CDR1 MNHNS and CDR2 SASEGT. The J segment lost 7 bases and the V segment lost 0 bases, leaving 5 bases of the junction unmatched. CDR3 size: 14 residues. The CDR3 region has the DNA TGTGCCAGCAGTGAAGCCAGCACAGGGGGGGAGCAGTACTTC. This sequence encodes CASSEASTGGEQYF.

The rearrangement joins TRBV29-1 to TRBJ1-1, with D maybe TRBD1 (5 bases). V lost 2 bases and J lost 6, with 13 bases in between. The CDR3 extends over 13 amino acids. CDR1 and CDR2 (germline): SQVTM, ANQGSEA. CDR3 region: CSVESAGLPEAFF. The CDR3 DNA sequence: TGCAGCGTTGAAAGTGCGGGGCTCCCTGAAGCTTTCTTT.

Written as DNA, the CDR3 is TGCGCCAGCAGCCAAGATTGGGCAAGGGGTAATTTGGAGACCCAGTACTTC. Residues: CASSQDWARGNLETQYF. This chain links TRBV4-3 with TRBJ2-5; D is possibly TRBD1 (5 bases). Trimming shortened V by 0 bases and J by 5 bases, and 19 bases separated the two germline ends. Germline-derived CDR1 and CDR2 are LGHNA and YSLEER. The length of the CDR3 is 17 residues.

The gene calls are TRBV6-4 and TRBJ1-2; 7 nucleotides agree with TRBD1. The CDR3 covers 15 residues. The germline CDR1 and CDR2 sequences are MRHNA and SNTAGT. The V gene end was trimmed by 7 bases and the J gene end by 2 bases; junction bases not matched to a gene: 10. CDR3 sequence reads: CASIGGQPANYGYTF. The CDR3 DNA reads as TGTGCCAGCATCGGGGGACAGCCTGCGAACTATGGCTACACCTTC.

V usage is TRBV7-9 and J usage is TRBJ2-1, with no clear D. Germline CDR1 reads SEHNR; CDR2 reads FQNEAQ (reference sequence). V was shortened by 5 bases and J by 2 bases, with 22 bases between the two germline ends. CDR3 size: 18 residues. This CDR3 is CASSDKNRSPHAYNEQFF. The CDR3 DNA sequence: TGTGCCAGCAGCGATAAAAACCGAAGCCCGCACGCCTACAATGAGCAGTTCTTC.

The gene calls are TRBV5-1 and TRBJ2-5, with a tentative D call TRBD1 (5 bases). The CDR3 length is 20 residues. The V end lost 2 bases, the J end lost 5 bases, and 31 bases lay between the germline ends. Looked up from germline, CDR1 is SGHRS and CDR2 is YFSETQ. The CDR3 DNA sequence: TGCGCCAGCAGCTTCCCGACTGCTGACCCCCGTGGGCAGGGCGTTGAGACCCAGTACTTC. Translation gives CASSFPTADPRGQGVETQYF.

The V gene is TRBV6-5, the J gene TRBJ1-1, with D hard to call. The CDR3 sequence is 14 residues long. The germline CDR1 and CDR2 sequences are MNHEY and SVGAGI. V was cut by 8 bases and J by 0 bases, with 13 bases left in between. CDR3 region: CASRLESLNTEAFF. DNA for the CDR3: TGTGCCAGCCGTCTGGAGAGTCTGAACACTGAAGCTTTCTTT.

The V and J genes are TRBV7-2 and TRBJ2-7; 8 bases match TRBD1. From germline, CDR1 is SGHTA and CDR2 FQGNSA. J lost 1 base, V lost 2 bases, and 10 bases had no gene match. The CDR3 loop spans 17 amino acids. The CDR3 DNA follows: TGTGCCAGCAGCTTATTCCCCGGGACAGGCGGTTCCTACGAGCAGTACTTC. Translating it yields CASSLFPGTGGSYEQYF.

This clone was observed a few times. The chain couples TRBV6-5 to TRBJ2-4, with TRBD1 identical over 8 bases. V lost 7 bases, J lost 12 bases, and 11 bases stayed unmatched. Germline V gene lookup returns CDR1 MNHEY and CDR2 SVGAGI. This CDR3 contains 13 residues. CDR3 in DNA: TGTGCCAGCAAACGGACAGGGTTAGGGGGTCAGTACTTC. Translated, it gives CASKRTGLGGQYF.

This chain connects TRBV6-5 to TRBJ2-7, with D possibly TRBD1 on 5 matching bases. Trimming took off 6 bases at V and 3 bases at J, with 9 bases between the two ends. The CDR3 loop spans 12 amino acids. The germline CDR1 and CDR2 sequences are MNHEY and SVGAGI. CDR3 coding DNA: TGTGCCAGCAGCCTTGACAGCTACGAGCAGTACTTC. This encodes CASSLDSYEQYF.

This chain links TRBV7-9 with TRBJ1-2; D gene unclear. The germline V gene has CDR1 SEHNR and CDR2 FQNEAQ (reference sequence). The germline V and J ends were trimmed by 3 bases and 0 bases, with 8 bases remaining between them. This CDR3 has 14 residues. The CDR3 is CASSLEGSNYGYTF. Here the CDR3 DNA reads TGTGCCAGCAGCTTGGAGGGTTCTAACTATGGCTACACCTTC.

This chain links TRBV3-1 (or the pseudogene TRBV3-2) with TRBJ2-5, with 15 nucleotides matching TRBD2. CDR3 length equals 21 residues. Losses at the gene ends were 0 bases for V and 7 bases for J; bases not matched to a gene: 18. In germline, CDR1 is LGHDT, CDR2 YNNKEL (reference sequence). The DNA for the CDR3 is TGTGCCAGCAGCCAAGATCCCCGGACTAGCGGGGGGGCGATTGGGCGAATGACCCAGTACTTC. Translated: CASSQDPRTSGGAIGRMTQYF.

This sequence joins TRBV5-1 and TRBJ1-1; D may be TRBD1 (6 bases). Per the germline V gene, CDR1 is SGHRS and CDR2 is YFSETQ. V was clipped by 4 bases and J by 1 base, with 11 bases between them. The CDR3 runs to 14 residues. CDR3 in DNA: TGCGCCAGCAGCGGGAAGACAGGGAACACTGAAGCTTTCTTT. Amino acids: CASSGKTGNTEAFF.

The chain is built from TRBV30 and TRBJ2-2; 9 bases fit TRBD1. CDR3 length equals 15 residues. Germline V gives CDR1 GTSNPN, CDR2 SVGIG (reference sequence). V lost 1 base, J lost 5 bases, and 5 bases stayed unmatched. In nucleotides, the CDR3 is TGTGCCTGGAGTGGCGTGACAGGGGGAACCGGGGAGCTGTTTTTT. Amino acids: CAWSGVTGGTGELFF.

The CDR3 DNA reads TGTGCCGTAAAGAGTGGGGGGACAGATACGCAGTATTTT. Amino acids: CAVKSGGTDTQYF. The V gene is TRBV19, the J gene TRBJ2-3, with D maybe TRBD2 (6 bases). The V end lost 11 bases, the J end lost 3 bases, and 15 bases lay between the germline ends. In germline, CDR1 is LNHDA, CDR2 SQIVND (reference sequence). The CDR3 extends over 13 amino acids.

The J gene is TRBJ1-2, the V gene TRBV18; D may be TRBD1 (6 bases). The germline V gene encodes CDR1 KGHSH and CDR2 LQKENI. This CDR3 has 16 amino acids. The V end lost 2 bases, the J end lost 3 bases, and 16 bases lay between the germline ends. Here the CDR3 reads CASSPTLQGFDYGYTF. CDR3 nucleotides: TGTGCCAGCTCACCAACGTTACAGGGCTTTGACTATGGCTACACCTTC. Full variable domain (missing parts from reference TRBV18 and TRBJ1-2): NAGVMQNPRHLVRRRGQEARLRCSPMKGHSHVYWYRQLPEEGLKFMVYLQKENIIDESGMPKERFSAEFPKEGPSILRIQQVVRGDSAAYFCASSPTLQGFDYGYTFGSGTRLTVV.

The rearrangement joins TRBV11-1 to TRBJ2-3, with TRBD1 matching 8 bases. The CDR3 consists of 15 residues. CDR1 and CDR2 from the germline V gene are SGHAT and FQDESV (reference sequence). The V gene end was trimmed by 0 bases and the J gene end by 8 bases; junction bases not matched to a gene: 7. The CDR3 sequence is CASSLATGGERTQYF. The CDR3 DNA sequence: TGTGCCAGCAGCTTAGCAACAGGGGGTGAACGTACGCAGTATTTT.